The 20 T cell receptor beta chains given below trace back to one sample, sequenced in a study of blood T cell repertoires in COVID-19. Libraries were prepared by immunoSEQ multiplex PCR; TCRdb keeps only in-frame clonotypes and omits some of them. The sample lists 310,000 or so clones; more than 80% were seen once. Sequencing used peripheral blood. The receptor set was obtained from a man younger than 30 who had recovered from COVID-19.

This chain connects TRBV6-5 to TRBJ2-5, with TRBD2 matching 9 bases. The CDR3 has 15 amino acids. The ends lost 5 bases at V and 0 bases at J; junction bases unmatched: 4. Germline V gene data show CDR1 as MNHEY and CDR2 as SVGAGI. This chain's CDR3 is CASSRLADHQETQYF. CDR3 bases: TGTGCCAGCAGTCGACTAGCGGACCACCAAGAGACCCAGTACTTC.

This clone was counted between two and nine times. The chain's CDR3 is CASSSRDTGASEAFF. The DNA of the CDR3 is TGTGCCAGCAGTTCCCGGGACACCGGGGCCTCTGAAGCTTTCTTT. This chain joins TRBV27 and TRBJ1-1; possibly TRBD1 for D (6 bases). This CDR3 is 15 amino acids long. Germline CDR1 MNHEY, CDR2 SMNVEV (reference sequence). Deletions cut 4 bases from V and 6 bases from J, with 18 bases between.

The chain links TRBV13 to TRBJ2-7; 7 bases line up with TRBD1. Germline-derived CDR1 and CDR2 are PRHDT and FYEKMQ (reference sequence). Germline trimming cut 0 bases from V and 1 base from J; bases unmatched to any gene: 3. This CDR3 contains 15 residues. The DNA of the CDR3 is TGTGCCAGCAGCTTAGGGTACAGGGGATCCTACGAGCAGTACTTC. It codes for CASSLGYRGSYEQYF. Drawing the rest from reference TRBV13 and TRBJ2-7, the complete variable domain is AAGVIQSPRHLIKEKRETATLKCYPIPRHDTVYWYQQGPGQDPQFLISFYEKMQSDKGSIPDRFSAQQFSDYHSELNMSSLELGDSALYFCASSLGYRGSYEQYFGPGTRLTVT.

The CDR3 region has the DNA TGTGCCAGCTCATATACACCGACGGCCGGGAAAGAGACCCAGTACTTC. Translated, it gives CASSYTPTAGKETQYF. The chain is built from TRBV18 and TRBJ2-5; a weak D match, TRBD2 (5 bases). The CDR3 spans 16 residues. Between the trimmed V and J ends, which lost 5 bases and 3 bases, there was a span of 19 bases. The germline V gene encodes CDR1 KGHSH and CDR2 LQKENI.

The V gene is TRBV5-8, the J gene TRBJ1-4; 7 bases line up with TRBD1. The CDR3 has 16 residues. The trim removed 3 bases at V and 0 bases at J, leaving 5 bases unmatched. Germline V gene lookup returns CDR1 SGHTS and CDR2 YDEGEE. This CDR3 is CASSYDTGATNEKLFF. In DNA, the CDR3 is TGTGCCAGCAGCTACGATACAGGGGCAACTAATGAAAAACTGTTTTTT.

This chain uses TRBV19 with TRBJ1-2, with TRBD1 matching over 11 bases. CDR1 is LNHDA, CDR2 SQIVND, per germline (reference sequence). V gave up 7 bases and J gave up 7 bases; unmatched junction bases: 14. This CDR3 has 16 residues. The CDR3 reads CASTTDRGQRGRGYTF. The CDR3, as DNA: TGTGCCAGTACCACGGACAGGGGGCAGAGGGGACGTGGCTACACCTTC. Using reference TRBV19 and TRBJ1-2 for the parts outside the CDR3, the full variable domain is DGGITQSPKYLFRKEGQNVTLSCEQNLNHDAMYWYRQDPGQGLRLIYYSQIVNDFQKGDIAEGYSVSREKKESFPLTVTSAQKNPTAFYLCASTTDRGQRGRGYTFGSGTRLTVV.

This rearrangement joins TRBV5-1 to TRBJ2-4, with 13 positions matching TRBD2. The V gene end was trimmed by 4 bases and the J gene end by 7 bases; junction bases not matched to a gene: 8. This CDR3 region has 16 residues. Per germline, CDR1 SGHRS and CDR2 YFSETQ. For the CDR3, the DNA is TGCGCCAGCAGCGCCTGGACTAGCGGGAGCGGGAACATTCAGTACTTC. Translation: CASSAWTSGSGNIQYF.

This clone was detected only a few times. The V gene is TRBV27, the J gene TRBJ1-2; TRBD1 is a possible D gene (5 bases). The V gene lost 2 bases and the J gene lost 8 bases, with 15 bases spanning the gap. The CDR3 consists of 14 residues. The germline gives CDR1 MNHEY, CDR2 SMNVEV (reference sequence). DNA of the CDR3: TGTGCCAGCAGTTTAGCCCCCGACAGAAGGGGCTACACCTTC. Residues: CASSLAPDRRGYTF.

This sequence joins TRBV28 and TRBJ1-5; D unclear. The CDR3 sequence is 15 residues long. Per germline, CDR1 MDHEN and CDR2 SYDVKM. Trimming removed 3 bases from V and 4 bases from J, with 13 bases in between. The chain's CDR3 is CASSFETTGNQPQHF. CDR3 DNA: TGTGCCAGCAGTTTTGAAACAACGGGGAATCAGCCCCAGCATTTT.

This clone was detected only once. This chain joins TRBV6-6 and TRBJ2-2, with 7 positions matching TRBD1. Germline CDR1 MNHNY, CDR2 SVGAGI (reference sequence). V lost 5 bases to trimming and J lost 2 bases; unmatched junction nucleotides: 8. This CDR3 region has 16 residues. For the CDR3, the DNA is TGTGCCAGCAGTCGCTCCGGGACAGTAAACACCGGGGAGCTGTTTTTT. Its protein is CASSRSGTVNTGELFF.

V is TRBV4-1 and J is TRBJ2-1; TRBD2 aligns across 10 bases. V gave up 1 base and J gave up 3 bases; unmatched junction bases: 0. Germline V lookup: CDR1 MGHRA, CDR2 YSYEKL. The CDR3 contains 15 residues. The CDR3 sequence: CASSQASGGYNEQFF. Here the CDR3 DNA reads TGCGCCAGCAGCCAAGCTAGCGGGGGCTACAATGAGCAGTTCTTC.

In regard to this clone: Other DNA sequences in the same sample also yield this CDR3. The chain couples TRBV5-4 to TRBJ1-5, with a possible D match to TRBD1 (6 bases). Germline V gene data show CDR1 as SGHNT and CDR2 as YYREEE (reference sequence). Trimming removed 0 bases at V and 2 bases at J, with 6 bases between. CDR3 length: 14 residues. The CDR3 DNA follows: TGTGCCAGCAGCTTGGCAGGGGGCAATCAGCCCCAGCATTTT. It yields the protein CASSLAGGNQPQHF.

The rearrangement joins TRBV7-2 to TRBJ2-5; D possibly corresponds to TRBD1 (6 bases). This CDR3 spans 15 amino acids. Germline V gene lookup returns CDR1 SGHTA and CDR2 FQGNSA. V gave up 4 bases and J gave up 3 bases, with 15 bases separating them. The CDR3, as DNA: TGTGCCAGCAGCTCCCCTTGGGACACCGAAGAGACCCAGTACTTC. Translating it yields CASSSPWDTEETQYF.

This chain uses TRBV7-9 with TRBJ2-2; TRBD2 matches at 11 bases. Germline V CDR1 and CDR2: SEHNR, FQNEAQ (reference sequence). The CDR3 totals 17 residues. V shed 6 bases, J shed 6 bases, and the junction held 12 bases outside the gene matches. This CDR3 is CASSRQGASGRPGELFF. The CDR3 region has the DNA TGTGCCAGCAGTCGGCAAGGAGCTAGCGGGAGGCCCGGGGAGCTGTTTTTT. Together with reference TRBV7-9 and TRBJ2-2, the CDR3 gives the full variable domain: DTGVSQNPRHKITKRGQNVTFRCDPISEHNRLYWYRQTLGQGPEFLTYFQNEAQLEKSRLLSDRFSAERPKGSFSTLEIQRTEQGDSAMYLCASSRQGASGRPGELFFGEGSRLTVL.

The V and J genes are TRBV11-2 and TRBJ1-1; D is ambiguous. Trimming removed 3 bases at V and 4 bases at J, with 6 bases between. The CDR3 length is 12 residues. Germline values: CDR1 SGHAT, CDR2 FQNNGV. The CDR3 loop reads CASSLRGTEAFF. The CDR3 DNA reads TGTGCCAGCAGCTTGCGGGGCACTGAAGCTTTCTTT.

J is TRBJ1-1 and V is TRBV7-2; 10 nucleotides match TRBD1. With 5 bases clipped from V and 3 bases from J, the junction kept 6 bases outside the gene matches. The germline V gene encodes CDR1 SGHTA and CDR2 FQGNSA. This CDR3 is 15 amino acids long. CDR3 in DNA: TGTGCCAGCAGCAAGACAGGGGGCGGTTACACTGAAGCTTTCTTT. This sequence encodes CASSKTGGGYTEAFF.

The rearrangement links TRBV6-5 to TRBJ1-5; 7 bases agree with TRBD1. The CDR3 is 14 residues long. The junction had 9 bases not matched to a gene; V was cut back by 6 bases and J by 7 bases. Germline V CDR1 and CDR2: MNHEY, SVGAGI. This CDR3 is CASRSTGKVQPQHF. CDR3 DNA: TGTGCCAGCAGGTCGACAGGGAAGGTCCAGCCCCAGCATTTT.

The chain couples TRBV5-6 to TRBJ1-6, with no clear D. The germline V gene encodes CDR1 SGHDT and CDR2 YYEEEE. Trimming pared 2 bases from V and 6 bases from J, leaving 9 bases between. This CDR3 contains 14 residues. DNA for the CDR3: TGTGCCAGCAGCTTTTACTATGGTAATTCACCCCTCCACTTT. Translation gives CASSFYYGNSPLHF.

This chain links TRBV15 with TRBJ2-7; the match to TRBD1 covers 11 bases. Germline V gene sequence: CDR1 LNHNV, CDR2 YYDKDF (reference sequence). After removal of 3 bases from V and 4 bases from J, the junction contained 8 bases not matched to a gene. The CDR3 has 16 residues. The DNA of the CDR3 is TGTGCCACCAGCAGGACCGTTGGACAGGGGGCATACGAGCAGTACTTC. The encoded protein is CATSRTVGQGAYEQYF.

The V call is TRBV19, the J call TRBJ2-6, with D possibly TRBD2 on 6 matching bases. This CDR3 is 18 amino acids long. Germline CDR1 is LNHDA and CDR2 is SQIVND (reference sequence). With 7 bases removed from V and 0 bases from J, the gap between germline ends came to 19 bases. CDR3 amino acids: CASTTYPSASSGANVLTF. Written as DNA, the CDR3 is TGTGCCAGTACCACATATCCTAGCGCGAGCTCTGGGGCCAACGTCCTGACTTTC.